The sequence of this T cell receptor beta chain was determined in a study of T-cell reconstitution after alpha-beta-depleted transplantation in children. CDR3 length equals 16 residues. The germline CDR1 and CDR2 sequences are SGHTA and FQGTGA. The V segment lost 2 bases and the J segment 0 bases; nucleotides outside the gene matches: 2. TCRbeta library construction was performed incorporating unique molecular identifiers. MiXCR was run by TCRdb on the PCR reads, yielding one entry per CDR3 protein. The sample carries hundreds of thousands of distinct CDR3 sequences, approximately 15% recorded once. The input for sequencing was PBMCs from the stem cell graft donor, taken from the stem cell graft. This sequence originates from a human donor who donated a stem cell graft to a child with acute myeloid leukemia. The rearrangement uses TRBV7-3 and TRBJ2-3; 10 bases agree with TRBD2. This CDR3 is CASSLSTSGSTDTQYF. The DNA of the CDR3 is TGTGCCAGCAGCTTATCGACTAGCGGGAGCACAGATACGCAGTATTTT.